The next 17 T cell receptor beta chains were all read from a single sample in a study of blood T cell repertoires in COVID-19. Here immunoSEQ multiplex PCR was the method, and the copy in TCRdb shows in-frame clones only, minus some. Among roughly 120,000 clones listed, more than 75% were seen once. Sequenced input: peripheral blood. The receptor set was obtained from a woman between 45 and 60 years old with acute or convalescent COVID-19.

The chain recombines TRBV6-5 with TRBJ1-2; maybe TRBD1 (5 bases). CDR3 size: 13 residues. Trimming took off 2 bases at V and 8 bases at J, with 12 bases between the two ends. Looked up from germline, CDR1 is MNHEY and CDR2 is SVGAGI. The CDR3 sequence is CASSYPGTGGYTF. The CDR3, as DNA: TGTGCCAGCAGTTACCCCGGGACTGGCGGCTACACCTTC.

This clone was recorded once. CDR3 residues: CASLAGGGNEQFF. The DNA of the CDR3 is TGTGCCAGCCTAGCGGGAGGGGGGAATGAGCAGTTCTTC. The V call is TRBV7-2, the J call TRBJ2-1; TRBD2 matches at 12 bases. Trimming cost V 8 bases and J 7 bases; bases outside gene matches: 3. The germline gives CDR1 SGHTA, CDR2 FQGNSA. The CDR3 has 13 residues.

This clone was counted only a few times. The chain recombines TRBV25-1 with TRBJ2-1, with TRBD2 identical over 9 bases. V lost 4 bases, J lost 6 bases, and 7 bases stayed unmatched. The CDR3 length is 15 residues. CDR1 and CDR2 from the germline V gene are MGHDK and SYGVNS. The CDR3 here is CASSVAASGINEQFF. CDR3 nucleotides: TGTGCCAGCAGTGTCGCGGCTAGCGGGATCAATGAGCAGTTCTTC.

J is TRBJ1-3 and V is TRBV5-1; the match to TRBD1 covers 7 bases. This CDR3 spans 16 amino acids. With 1 base clipped from V and 2 bases from J, the junction kept 6 bases outside the gene matches. The germline CDR1 and CDR2 sequences are SGHRS and YFSETQ. The CDR3 DNA reads as TGCGCCAGCAGCTTGATAGGGGGCGAGGCTGGAAACACCATATATTTT. Translated: CASSLIGGEAGNTIYF.

This clone was counted once. The V and J genes are TRBV6-2 or TRBV6-3 and TRBJ1-5; 8 bases map to TRBD1. The CDR3 covers 14 residues. CDR1 is MNHEY, CDR2 SVGEGT, per germline. Trimming at V came to 4 bases and at J to 6 bases, leaving 5 bases not matched to a gene. DNA of the CDR3: TGTGCCAGCAGTTCCCGGACAGGGATTCAGCCCCAGCATTTT. This gives the protein CASSSRTGIQPQHF.

This chain connects TRBV6-6 to TRBJ1-2; D might be TRBD1 (5 bases). In germline, CDR1 is MNHNY, CDR2 SVGAGI (reference sequence). Trimming took 0 bases from V and 6 from J, leaving 8 bases between them. The CDR3 is made up of 13 amino acids. CDR3 DNA sequence: TGTGCCAGCAGTTACTCAGGGGCTGATGGCTACACCTTC. This codes for CASSYSGADGYTF.

The chain couples TRBV25-1 to TRBJ2-1; D not resolved. The CDR3 totals 11 residues. V was trimmed by 8 bases and J by 6 bases, leaving 8 bases between them. Per the germline V gene, CDR1 is MGHDK and CDR2 is SYGVNS. The CDR3 DNA is TGTGCCAGCCACGAGCTCAATGAGCAGTTCTTC. Translation: CASHELNEQFF.

This clone was counted once. The chain is built from TRBV19 and TRBJ2-5; 9 positions agree with TRBD2. V shed 4 bases and J 6 bases; nucleotides not matched to a gene: 9. Per the germline V gene, CDR1 is LNHDA and CDR2 is SQIVND (reference sequence). The CDR3 loop spans 15 amino acids. The CDR3 protein is CASSNTAGGWQTQYF. The CDR3 DNA reads TGTGCCAGTAGTAATACAGCGGGAGGTTGGCAGACCCAGTACTTC. The entire variable domain, with the rest obtained from reference TRBV19 and TRBJ2-5, is as follows: DGGITQSPKYLFRKEGQNVTLSCEQNLNHDAMYWYRQDPGQGLRLIYYSQIVNDFQKGDIAEGYSVSREKKESFPLTVTSAQKNPTAFYLCASSNTAGGWQTQYFGPGTRLLVL.

This chain uses TRBV15 with TRBJ2-2, with no clear D. V lost 1 base to trimming and J lost 4 bases, with 7 bases between them. CDR1 is LNHNV, CDR2 YYDKDF, per germline (reference sequence). CDR3 length: 14 amino acids. The CDR3 loop is CATSRAEITGELFF. CDR3 coding DNA: TGTGCCACCAGCAGAGCGGAGATCACCGGGGAGCTGTTTTTT.

The V gene is TRBV5-1, the J gene TRBJ2-7; D possibly corresponds to TRBD2 (6 bases). CDR3 length: 16 amino acids. V lost 4 bases, J lost 2 bases, and 19 bases lay in between. Germline lookup yields CDR1 SGHRS and CDR2 YFSETQ. The CDR3: CASSPLSGRTTYEQYF. The CDR3 bases are TGCGCCAGCAGCCCGCTCAGCGGGCGGACAACCTACGAGCAGTACTTC.

The V and J genes are TRBV14 and TRBJ1-3, with no clear D. Trimming took off 0 bases at V and 2 bases at J, with 11 bases between the two ends. This CDR3 comprises 16 residues. In germline, CDR1 is SGHDN, CDR2 FVKESK. DNA for the CDR3: TGTGCCAGCAGCCAAGAGTGGGCGAGAACTGGAAACACCATATATTTT. Amino acid sequence: CASSQEWARTGNTIYF.

V gene TRBV13 combines with J gene TRBJ1-3, with D maybe TRBD1 (5 bases). V dropped 2 bases and J dropped 0 bases, with 17 bases sitting between them. Germline loops: CDR1 PRHDT, CDR2 FYEKMQ (reference sequence). This CDR3 is built from 18 residues. The CDR3 sequence is CASSLLMRGGLSGNTIYF. The CDR3 nucleotides read TGTGCCAGCAGCTTATTGATGAGGGGAGGCCTCTCTGGAAACACCATATATTTT.

The chain has TRBV7-2 and TRBJ1-5; D remains ambiguous. Trimming shortened V by 5 bases and J by 3 bases, and 8 bases separated the two germline ends. This CDR3 is 13 amino acids long. CDR1 is SGHTA and CDR2 is FQGNSA in the germline V gene. The chain's CDR3 is CASSAHPNQPQHF. In nucleotides, the CDR3 is TGTGCCAGCAGCGCACACCCCAATCAGCCCCAGCATTTT.

This clone was seen just once. The chain recombines TRBV29-1 with TRBJ2-1; a weak D match, TRBD2 (5 bases). This CDR3 region has 17 residues. Germline-derived CDR1 and CDR2 are SQVTM and ANQGSEA. V was trimmed by 4 bases and J by 3 bases, leaving 22 bases between them. This CDR3 is CSVAPYTAAVDYNEQFF. The DNA of the CDR3 is TGCAGCGTTGCCCCGTATACGGCAGCGGTTGACTACAATGAGCAGTTCTTC.

The chain carries TRBV11-2 and TRBJ2-1; D is perhaps TRBD1 (6 bases). CDR3 length: 15 residues. Trimming left V 5 bases short and J 7 bases short, with 18 bases between. Per the germline V gene, CDR1 is SGHAT and CDR2 is FQNNGV. The CDR3 DNA reads TGTGCCAGCAGCCCTCATCAGGCAGGGGTGAATGAGCAGTTCTTC. This sequence encodes CASSPHQAGVNEQFF.

This clone has just a few counts. The CDR3 DNA reads as TGTGCCAGCAGTCTACAGGGGTACACTGAAGCTTTCTTT. This encodes CASSLQGYTEAFF. The chain links TRBV12-3 or TRBV12-4 to TRBJ1-1; 7 bases are shared with TRBD1. J gave up 3 bases and V 5 bases, and 3 bases lay outside the gene matches. The CDR3 is made up of 13 amino acids.

V and J are TRBV7-6 and TRBJ2-3; 14 nucleotides align to TRBD2. The CDR3 is 15 residues long. Germline V lookup: CDR1 SGHVS, CDR2 FNYEAQ. V was pared by 5 bases and J by 8 bases, with 6 bases of the junction left unmatched. The DNA for the CDR3 is TGTGCCAGCAGCCCGGGACTAGCGGGAGTCGTTACGCAGTATTTT. It specifies CASSPGLAGVVTQYF.